Below, 31 T cell receptor beta chains from the same sample are listed, as sequenced in a study of cytomegalovirus exposure and HLA in healthy donors. In the PCR, 60 Vbeta and 13 Jbeta primers were used. Libraries were prepared by immunoSEQ multiplex PCR; TCRdb keeps only in-frame clonotypes and omits some of them. The table includes about 100,000 clones, roughly 74% detected once. Sequencing was carried out using PBMCs. The receptors shown here come from a female donor in good health and CMV-seropositive.

This clone has a single count. The chain uses TRBV30 and TRBJ2-5; a weak D match, TRBD2 (6 bases). With the DNA end fitting TRBJ2-7 better, the J assignment may be wrong. The CDR3 consists of 14 residues. Germline assignment: CDR1 GTSNPN and CDR2 SVGIG (reference sequence). CDR3 amino acids: CAWNPGAGGYEQYF. CDR3 in DNA: TGTGCCTGGAATCCCGGGGCCGGGGGATACGAGCAGTACTTC.

The chain links TRBV27 to TRBJ2-1; 7 nucleotides align to TRBD1. V trimming: 2 bases; J trimming: 5 bases; junction bases outside the gene matches: 3. The germline V gene has CDR1 MNHEY and CDR2 SMNVEV (reference sequence). This CDR3 region has 14 residues. CDR3 protein: CASSLDRANNEQFF. In nucleotides, the CDR3 is TGTGCCAGCAGTTTAGACAGGGCCAACAATGAGCAGTTCTTC.

V usage is TRBV6-6 and J usage is TRBJ1-1; a weak D match, TRBD1 (5 bases). The CDR3 runs 15 residues. V was shortened by 6 bases and J by 1 base, with 15 bases between the two germline ends. CDR1 and CDR2 from the germline V gene are MNHNY and SVGAGI (reference sequence). Here the CDR3 reads CASSPQGMRNTEAFF. CDR3 bases: TGTGCCAGCAGCCCTCAGGGAATGAGGAACACTGAAGCTTTCTTT.

The rearrangement joins TRBV4-3 to TRBJ2-3, with 9 bases aligning to TRBD1. CDR1 is LGHNA and CDR2 is YSLEER in the germline V gene. The V segment lost 3 bases and the J segment 4 bases; nucleotides outside the gene matches: 5. The CDR3 runs 15 residues. The CDR3 DNA is TGCGCCAGCAGCCAGAACCGACAGGGGGCAGATACGCAGTATTTT. It encodes CASSQNRQGADTQYF.

J is TRBJ2-5 and V is TRBV30; 10 bases are a match to TRBD2. The CDR3 is made up of 15 amino acids. The germline CDR1 and CDR2 sequences are GTSNPN and SVGIG (reference sequence). The V and J ends lost 2 bases and 1 base, in that order; junction bases with no gene match: 4. CDR3 region: CAWSSSGRAQETQYF. CDR3 sequence (DNA): TGTGCCTGGAGTAGCAGCGGGAGGGCCCAAGAGACCCAGTACTTC.

This clone was detected only a few times. The chain is built from TRBV30 and TRBJ1-5, with D possibly being TRBD1 (6 bases). The CDR3 has 13 residues. Trimming took 5 bases from V and 2 from J, leaving 10 bases between them. Germline loops: CDR1 GTSNPN, CDR2 SVGIG (reference sequence). In DNA, the CDR3 is TGTGCCTGGGACTCAGGGGGCAATCAGCCCCAGCATTTT. Its translation: CAWDSGGNQPQHF.

CDR3 sequence reads: CASSFSIAASGNTGELFF. CDR3 sequence (DNA): TGTGCCAGCAGCTTTAGTATTGCGGCTAGCGGGAACACCGGGGAGCTGTTTTTT. The chain has TRBV5-4 and TRBJ2-2; 7 bases are shared with TRBD2. The CDR3 runs to 18 residues. Germline V gene data show CDR1 as SGHNT and CDR2 as YYREEE (reference sequence). V trimming: 2 bases; J trimming: 1 base; junction bases outside the gene matches: 11.

The chain has TRBV4-2 and TRBJ1-2; 9 positions agree with TRBD1. The CDR3 is 16 amino acids. V shed 1 base and J 2 bases; nucleotides not matched to a gene: 5. Germline loops: CDR1 LGHNA, CDR2 YNFKEQ. CDR3 sequence reads: CASSQVLTGGNYGYTF. The CDR3 DNA reads TGTGCCAGCAGCCAAGTTTTGACAGGGGGAAACTATGGCTACACCTTC.

The genes are TRBV7-2 and TRBJ2-7; TRBD1 is a possible D gene (5 bases). This CDR3 is built from 14 residues. Looked up from germline, CDR1 is SGHTA and CDR2 is FQGNSA. Trimming took 0 bases from V and 0 from J, leaving 6 bases between them. The CDR3 reads CASSLAQASYEQYF. The DNA of the CDR3 is TGTGCCAGCAGCTTAGCACAGGCCTCCTACGAGCAGTACTTC.

The V and J genes are TRBV4-1 and TRBJ1-1; possibly TRBD1 for D (6 bases). The CDR3 has 15 residues. Germline V gene data show CDR1 as MGHRA and CDR2 as YSYEKL. V lost 0 bases and J 5 bases, leaving 13 bases between the germline ends. The CDR3, as DNA: TGCGCCAGCAGCCAAGATCCCCAGGGGATGACTGAAGCTTTCTTT. This encodes CASSQDPQGMTEAFF.

This clone was observed a handful of times. The rearrangement uses TRBV28 and TRBJ2-2, with a weak D call TRBD1 (6 bases). The V gene lost 3 bases and the J gene lost 5 bases, with 19 bases spanning the gap. The CDR3 loop spans 17 amino acids. Germline CDR1 and CDR2: MDHEN and SYDVKM. The CDR3 region has the DNA TGTGCCAGCAGTTTTCCTTCCTCAGGGGCGAGAACCGGGGAGCTGTTTTTT. This gives the protein CASSFPSSGARTGELFF.

This clone occurred a few times. The chain couples TRBV6-1 to TRBJ1-6, with 9 positions matching TRBD1. Germline V gene data show CDR1 as MNHNS and CDR2 as SASEGT. Trimming at V came to 4 bases and at J to 9 bases, leaving 10 bases not matched to a gene. There are 16 residues in the CDR3. The chain's CDR3 is CASSANHGQGSSPLHF. The CDR3 DNA reads as TGTGCCAGCAGTGCCAACCACGGACAGGGGAGTTCACCCCTCCACTTT.

This chain links TRBV6-6 with TRBJ1-1, with D possibly TRBD1 on 6 matching bases. Trimming left V 5 bases short and J 1 base short, with 14 bases between. In germline, CDR1 is MNHNY, CDR2 SVGAGI (reference sequence). CDR3 length: 15 residues. CDR3 nucleotides: TGTGCCAGCAGTCAGACAGGACCAACGAACACTGAAGCTTTCTTT. Protein: CASSQTGPTNTEAFF.

V is TRBV7-2 and J is TRBJ1-5, with D perhaps matching TRBD1 (5 bases). CDR3 length: 14 residues. CDR1 is SGHTA, CDR2 FQGNSA, per germline. V shed 3 bases and J shed 3 bases, with 9 bases lying between them. The CDR3 coding sequence is TGTGCCAGCAGCTTCGGACAACCCAATCAGCCCCAGCATTTT. Protein sequence: CASSFGQPNQPQHF.

The chain combines TRBV30 with TRBJ1-4; D remains unclear. V gave up 3 bases and J gave up 1 base, with 9 bases separating them. The CDR3 is 14 amino acids. Per the germline V gene, CDR1 is GTSNPN and CDR2 is SVGIG (reference sequence). DNA for the CDR3: TGTGCCTGGAGCCATCGACAAACTAATGAAAAACTGTTTTTT. Translated: CAWSHRQTNEKLFF.

This chain connects TRBV4-3 to TRBJ2-7; 8 bases match TRBD2. The CDR3 runs 15 residues. Trimming at V came to 1 base and at J to 5 bases, leaving 7 bases not matched to a gene. CDR1 is LGHNA and CDR2 is YSLEER in the germline V gene. The CDR3 DNA follows: TGCGCCAGCAGCCAAGGGTCCGGCGGGAGGAACGAGCAGTACTTC. It translates to CASSQGSGGRNEQYF.

The V gene is TRBV29-1, the J gene TRBJ2-3; D not certain. The length of the CDR3 is 12 residues. V lost 4 bases and J lost 0, with 5 bases in between. Germline CDR1 and CDR2: SQVTM and ANQGSEA. CDR3 sequence: CSVVSSTDTQYF. CDR3 sequence (DNA): TGCAGCGTTGTCAGTAGCACAGATACGCAGTATTTT.

The chain uses TRBV4-2 and TRBJ2-1; TRBD2 aligns across 7 bases. This CDR3 comprises 15 residues. V lost 1 base to trimming and J lost 8 bases; unmatched junction nucleotides: 8. Germline loops: CDR1 LGHNA, CDR2 YNFKEQ. Here the CDR3 DNA reads TGTGCCAGCAGCCAAGGGGCAGGGAGGGGACATGAGCAGTTCTTC. Translated, it gives CASSQGAGRGHEQFF.

The chain joins TRBV7-8 to TRBJ2-3; possibly TRBD2 for D (6 bases). Germline assignment: CDR1 SGHVS and CDR2 FQNEAQ. The CDR3 is 16 amino acids. The germline V and J ends were trimmed by 2 bases and 4 bases, with 16 bases remaining between them. Here the CDR3 reads CASSLWSAGRADTQYF. CDR3 sequence (DNA): TGTGCCAGCAGCTTATGGTCGGCGGGACGGGCAGATACGCAGTATTTT.

The chain has TRBV30 and TRBJ1-3; a weak D match, TRBD1 (6 bases). Germline V CDR1 and CDR2: GTSNPN, SVGIG (reference sequence). V dropped 3 bases and J dropped 1 base, with 10 bases sitting between them. The CDR3 has 14 amino acids. CDR3 loop: CAWSPTGSGNTIYF. CDR3 coding DNA: TGTGCCTGGAGCCCCACAGGGTCTGGAAACACCATATATTTT. The whole variable domain, remainder taken from reference TRBV30 and TRBJ1-3, is SQTIHQWPATLVQPVGSPLSLECTVEGTSNPNLYWYRQAAGRGLQLLFYSVGIGQISSEVPQNLSASRPQDRQFILSSKKLLLSDSGFYLCAWSPTGSGNTIYFGEGSWLTVV.

CDR3 sequence: CASSSGTRGEQYF. CDR3 DNA sequence: TGTGCCAGCAGCTCCGGGACACGGGGCGAGCAGTACTTC. The genes are TRBV7-8 and TRBJ2-7; TRBD1 might be the D (6 bases). V lost 4 bases, J lost 6 bases, and 13 bases lay in between. Germline CDR1 SGHVS, CDR2 FQNEAQ. The CDR3 runs 13 residues.

The rearrangement links TRBV6-5 to TRBJ1-1; D possibly corresponds to TRBD1 (5 bases). The V end was cut by 2 bases, the J end by 4 bases, with 11 bases between. The CDR3 totals 14 residues. The germline gives CDR1 MNHEY, CDR2 SVGAGI. DNA of the CDR3: TGTGCCAGCAGTTACCATCCCGGGGGCACTGAAGCTTTCTTT. Translation: CASSYHPGGTEAFF.

The rearrangement links TRBV30 to TRBJ1-5, with D maybe TRBD1 (5 bases). The germline V gene has CDR1 GTSNPN and CDR2 SVGIG (reference sequence). This CDR3 comprises 13 residues. Trimming took 2 bases from V and 1 from J, leaving 6 bases between them. The CDR3 nucleotides read TGTGCCTGGAGTAAGGGGAGCAATCAGCCCCAGCATTTT. As protein: CAWSKGSNQPQHF.

This clone was seen only a few times. The chain combines TRBV19 with TRBJ2-3; D is ambiguous. CDR3 length: 14 amino acids. Germline V CDR1 and CDR2: LNHDA, SQIVND (reference sequence). V lost 5 bases to trimming and J lost 4 bases, with 13 bases between them. CDR3 sequence: CASSGGRKADTQYF. The DNA of the CDR3 is TGTGCCAGTAGTGGTGGCAGGAAGGCAGATACGCAGTATTTT.

This clone was picked up a small number of times. V gene TRBV10-3 combines with J gene TRBJ2-2; 9 positions agree with TRBD1. The CDR3 loop spans 15 amino acids. Trimming at V came to 2 bases and at J to 6 bases, leaving 4 bases not matched to a gene. Germline CDR1 reads ENHRY; CDR2 reads SYGVKD. Here the CDR3 reads CAISEPGQGAGELFF. CDR3 DNA: TGTGCCATCAGTGAGCCGGGACAGGGCGCCGGGGAGCTGTTTTTT.

The table lists this clone with a few counts. This rearrangement joins TRBV5-6 to TRBJ1-1; TRBD1 agrees at 8 bases. Germline V gives CDR1 SGHDT, CDR2 YYEEEE. V was clipped by 2 bases and J by 0 bases; unmatched bases: 6. The CDR3 contains 16 residues. The CDR3 protein is CASSFPQGAMNTEAFF. CDR3 nucleotides: TGTGCCAGCAGCTTTCCGCAGGGGGCTATGAACACTGAAGCTTTCTTT.

With regard to this clone: Other DNA sequences of this sample code for an identical CDR3. This chain connects TRBV11-2 to TRBJ2-7; D unresolved. The V end lost 0 bases, the J end lost 2 bases, and 2 bases lay between the germline ends. This CDR3 contains 12 residues. From germline, CDR1 is SGHAT and CDR2 FQNNGV. The CDR3 DNA follows: TGTGCCAGCAGCTTAGATACCTACGAGCAGTACTTC. It specifies CASSLDTYEQYF.

The chain joins TRBV9 to TRBJ2-1; 7 bases line up with TRBD1. This CDR3 contains 14 residues. The V gene end was trimmed by 4 bases and the J gene end by 6 bases; junction bases not matched to a gene: 7. Germline CDR1 reads SGDLS; CDR2 reads YYNGEE. DNA of the CDR3: TGTGCCAGCAGCCCCCTCACAGGGGCCAATGAGCAGTTCTTC. Its translation: CASSPLTGANEQFF.

V is TRBV18 and J is TRBJ2-7; tentative D call: TRBD2 (6 bases). Germline values: CDR1 KGHSH, CDR2 LQKENI. The ends were cut back, 1 base at V and 2 bases at J, with 12 bases in the middle. The CDR3 has 15 residues. CDR3 residues: CASSPQTAGAYEQYF. Here the CDR3 DNA reads TGTGCCAGCTCACCACAAACAGCGGGTGCCTACGAGCAGTACTTC.

This rearrangement joins TRBV7-6 to TRBJ2-7; possibly TRBD2 for D (6 bases). The germline V and J ends were trimmed by 3 bases and 3 bases, with 12 bases remaining between them. Looked up from germline, CDR1 is SGHVS and CDR2 is FNYEAQ. The CDR3 covers 14 residues. The DNA of the CDR3 is TGTGCCAGCAGCTTGGGAGGATACAACTACGAGCAGTACTTC. Residues: CASSLGGYNYEQYF. Combining the CDR3 with reference TRBV7-6 and TRBJ2-7 gives the whole variable domain GAGVSQSPRYKVTKRGQDVALRCDPISGHVSLYWYRQALGQGPEFLTYFNYEAQQDKSGLPNDRFSAERPEGSISTLTIQRTEQRDSAMYRCASSLGGYNYEQYFGPGTRLTVT.

The V gene is TRBV7-8, the J gene TRBJ2-1; 8 bases are a match to TRBD2. This CDR3 has 17 residues. V lost 1 base and J lost 7; bases outside the gene matches: 12. Per the germline V gene, CDR1 is SGHVS and CDR2 is FQNEAQ. CDR3 DNA sequence: TGTGCCAGCAGCTTAGTGTCGCCCGGGAGGGCCTTAAATGAGCAGTTCTTC. Its protein is CASSLVSPGRALNEQFF.